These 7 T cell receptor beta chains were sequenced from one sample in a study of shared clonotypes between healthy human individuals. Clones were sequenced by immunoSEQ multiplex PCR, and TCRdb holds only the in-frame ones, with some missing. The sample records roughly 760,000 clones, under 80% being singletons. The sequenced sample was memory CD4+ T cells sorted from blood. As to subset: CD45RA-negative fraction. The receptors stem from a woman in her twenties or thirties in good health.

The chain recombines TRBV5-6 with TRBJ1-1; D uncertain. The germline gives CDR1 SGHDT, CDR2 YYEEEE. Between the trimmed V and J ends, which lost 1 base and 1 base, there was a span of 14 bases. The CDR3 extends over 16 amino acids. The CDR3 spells CASSLRPERSNTEAFF. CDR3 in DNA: TGTGCCAGCAGCTTGCGCCCGGAGCGGTCGAACACTGAAGCTTTCTTT.

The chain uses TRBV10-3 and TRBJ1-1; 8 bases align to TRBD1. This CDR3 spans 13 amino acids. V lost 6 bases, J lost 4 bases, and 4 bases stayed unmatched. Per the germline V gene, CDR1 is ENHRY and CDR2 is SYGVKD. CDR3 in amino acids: CAIRFGQGTEAFF. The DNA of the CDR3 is TGTGCCATCAGATTCGGACAGGGCACTGAAGCTTTCTTT.

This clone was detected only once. For the CDR3, the DNA is TGTGCCAGCAGAGGGGGGTTAGCGAACACCGGGGAGCTGTTTTTT. Residues: CASRGGLANTGELFF. This chain uses TRBV6-5 with TRBJ2-2; TRBD1 or TRBD2 may be the D gene (6 bases each). CDR3 length: 15 amino acids. CDR1 and CDR2 from the germline V gene are MNHEY and SVGAGI. V was clipped by 6 bases and J by 0 bases, with 11 bases between them.

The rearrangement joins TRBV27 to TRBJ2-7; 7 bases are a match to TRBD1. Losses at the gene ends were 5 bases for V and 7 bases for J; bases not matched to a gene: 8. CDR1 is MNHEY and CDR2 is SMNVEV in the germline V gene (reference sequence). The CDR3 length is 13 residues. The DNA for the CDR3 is TGTGCCAGCAGTCGACGGACAGGCTATGAGCAGTACTTC. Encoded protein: CASSRRTGYEQYF.

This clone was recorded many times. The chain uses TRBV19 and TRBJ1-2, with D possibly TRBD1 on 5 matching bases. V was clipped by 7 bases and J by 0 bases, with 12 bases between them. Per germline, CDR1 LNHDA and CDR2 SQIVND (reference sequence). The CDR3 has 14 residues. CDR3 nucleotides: TGTGCCAGTAACCCCGGACAAGCTAACTATGGCTACACCTTC. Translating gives CASNPGQANYGYTF.

The CDR3 DNA sequence: TGTGCCAGCAGCGACAGCTACAATGAGCAGTTCTTC. It encodes CASSDSYNEQFF. The chain recombines TRBV9 with TRBJ2-1; the D is unclear. CDR3 length equals 12 residues. CDR1 and CDR2 from the germline V gene are SGDLS and YYNGEE. Trimming took 3 bases from V and 3 from J, leaving 4 bases between them.

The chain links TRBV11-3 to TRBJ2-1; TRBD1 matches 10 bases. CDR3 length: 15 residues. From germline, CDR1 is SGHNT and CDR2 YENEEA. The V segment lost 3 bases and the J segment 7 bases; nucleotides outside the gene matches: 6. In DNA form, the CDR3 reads TGTGCCAGCAGCTTGGGGGGACAGGGGCTGAATGAGCAGTTCTTC. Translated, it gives CASSLGGQGLNEQFF.